These T cell receptor beta chains were read from a single sample in a study of response to subunit inactivated influenza vaccine. TCRdb re-called the RT-PCR reads through MiXCR, storing one row per CDR3 protein. The table lists about 520,000 distinct CDR3 sequences, around 7.9% of them singletons. Material: PBMCs from blood, obtained 23 to 25 months after vaccination. The receptors shown here come from a man aged 50 to 75 who received an inactivated influenza vaccine. Both conserved end residues are trimmed from each CDR3. A D gene is named only where the DNA matches it firmly. Not all rows give a size; the values are once, few, many and, for expanded clones, a class.

V gene: TRBV2
D gene: .
clone size: few
CDR3 length: 12
J gene: TRBJ2-7
CDR3 protein: ASRRGLSTHEQY

V gene: TRBV12-3/TRBV12-4
D gene: .
clone size: .
CDR3 length: 11
J gene: TRBJ2-7
CDR3 protein: ASSQGPVSEQY

V gene: TRBV11-3
D gene: .
clone size: .
CDR3 length: 15
J gene: TRBJ2-2
CDR3 protein: ASSFPSSGTNTGELF

V gene: TRBV20-1
D gene: TRBD1
clone size: few
CDR3 length: 13
J gene: TRBJ2-1
CDR3 protein: SARPGDRGGNEQF

V gene: TRBV4-3
D gene: TRBD2
clone size: few
CDR3 length: 17
J gene: TRBJ2-1
CDR3 protein: ASSQEVTSGSNSYNEQF

V gene: TRBV28
D gene: .
clone size: few
CDR3 length: 12
J gene: TRBJ1-2
CDR3 protein: ASTTGWQGYGYT

V gene: TRBV27
D gene: .
clone size: many
CDR3 length: 12
J gene: TRBJ2-7
CDR3 protein: ASSPTVRPYEQY

V gene: TRBV11-2
D gene: .
clone size: few
CDR3 length: 12
J gene: TRBJ1-2
CDR3 protein: ASSLEPGDHGYT

V gene: TRBV10-3
D gene: .
clone size: many
CDR3 length: 13
J gene: TRBJ2-7
CDR3 protein: AISDPGQGSYEQY

V gene: TRBV2
D gene: .
clone size: few
CDR3 length: 8
J gene: TRBJ2-7
CDR3 protein: ASRAGEQY

V gene: TRBV4-2
D gene: TRBD1
clone size: .
CDR3 length: 13
J gene: TRBJ2-2
CDR3 protein: ASSQGQGAAGELF

V gene: TRBV4-2
D gene: TRBD1
clone size: .
CDR3 length: 15
J gene: TRBJ1-6
CDR3 protein: ASSQEGQGAGNSPLH

V gene: TRBV6-1
D gene: .
clone size: .
CDR3 length: 12
J gene: TRBJ1-5
CDR3 protein: ASMEGWGRGAQH

V gene: TRBV11-2
D gene: TRBD2
clone size: .
CDR3 length: 16
J gene: TRBJ2-1
CDR3 protein: ASSLPRLGLAVNNEQF

V gene: TRBV20-1
D gene: .
clone size: many
CDR3 length: 10
J gene: TRBJ1-4
CDR3 protein: SGGARDEKLF

V gene: TRBV29-1
D gene: .
clone size: many
CDR3 length: 10
J gene: TRBJ2-5
CDR3 protein: SVDGPLQTQY

V gene: TRBV4-2
D gene: TRBD2
clone size: .
CDR3 length: 14
J gene: TRBJ2-7
CDR3 protein: ASSVLPSGGAYEQY

V gene: TRBV27
D gene: .
clone size: few
CDR3 length: 13
J gene: TRBJ2-1
CDR3 protein: ASSLSWGSYNEQF

V gene: TRBV12-3/TRBV12-4
D gene: TRBD1
clone size: few
CDR3 length: 11
J gene: TRBJ2-3
CDR3 protein: ASRGTGTDTQY

V gene: TRBV6-5
D gene: .
clone size: .
CDR3 length: 12
J gene: TRBJ2-5
CDR3 protein: ASSYMGARETQY

V gene: TRBV11-2
D gene: TRBD1
clone size: .
CDR3 length: 16
J gene: TRBJ1-5
CDR3 protein: ASSRDRLRFDSNQPQH

V gene: TRBV5-1
D gene: TRBD1
clone size: few
CDR3 length: 12
J gene: TRBJ2-5
CDR3 protein: ASSMDRAEETQY

V gene: TRBV4-3
D gene: .
clone size: many
CDR3 length: 14
J gene: TRBJ2-2
CDR3 protein: ASSQGLESFTGELF

V gene: TRBV19
D gene: .
clone size: .
CDR3 length: 10
J gene: TRBJ2-1
CDR3 protein: ATRDENNEQF

V gene: TRBV20-1
D gene: TRBD2
clone size: .
CDR3 length: 14
J gene: TRBJ2-3
CDR3 protein: SARLAGGPLPDTQY

V gene: TRBV20-1
D gene: .
clone size: .
CDR3 length: 12
J gene: TRBJ2-5
CDR3 protein: SAGRVGRRETQY

V gene: TRBV29-1
D gene: TRBD1
clone size: few
CDR3 length: 11
J gene: TRBJ2-5
CDR3 protein: SGAYRGRKTQY

V gene: TRBV11-2
D gene: TRBD2
clone size: .
CDR3 length: 16
J gene: TRBJ2-3
CDR3 protein: ASSSSGLAGLGTDTQY

V gene: TRBV27
D gene: TRBD2
clone size: .
CDR3 length: 14
J gene: TRBJ2-1
CDR3 protein: ASSARLADLYNEQF

V gene: TRBV11-3
D gene: .
clone size: .
CDR3 length: 11
J gene: TRBJ2-5
CDR3 protein: ASSKTGKETQY

V gene: TRBV5-1
D gene: TRBD2
clone size: few
CDR3 length: 16
J gene: TRBJ2-3
CDR3 protein: ASSLEPTSGGALDTQY

V gene: TRBV20-1
D gene: TRBD1
clone size: few
CDR3 length: 11
J gene: TRBJ2-7
CDR3 protein: SAADRGQEEQY

V gene: TRBV23-1
D gene: .
clone size: .
CDR3 length: 14
J gene: TRBJ2-7
CDR3 protein: ASSQSYRGRDYEQY

V gene: TRBV7-8
D gene: .
clone size: many
CDR3 length: 15
J gene: TRBJ1-5
CDR3 protein: ASSYFTGTPSNQPQH

V gene: TRBV7-3
D gene: TRBD2
clone size: few
CDR3 length: 12
J gene: TRBJ2-1
CDR3 protein: ASSSTSRHNEQF

V gene: TRBV29-1
D gene: .
clone size: many
CDR3 length: 11
J gene: TRBJ2-5
CDR3 protein: SVEVSGSETQY

V gene: TRBV5-6
D gene: .
clone size: .
CDR3 length: 12
J gene: TRBJ2-4
CDR3 protein: ASSLVTGVGIQY

V gene: TRBV6-1
D gene: TRBD1
clone size: few
CDR3 length: 12
J gene: TRBJ2-2
CDR3 protein: ASNDRGANGELF

V gene: TRBV4-1
D gene: TRBD1
clone size: .
CDR3 length: 13
J gene: TRBJ2-2
CDR3 protein: ASSQTLTGTGELF

V gene: TRBV7-3
D gene: TRBD1
clone size: .
CDR3 length: 13
J gene: TRBJ2-2
CDR3 protein: ASSVGQGKSGELF

V gene: TRBV12-3/TRBV12-4
D gene: .
clone size: few
CDR3 length: 13
J gene: TRBJ2-1
CDR3 protein: ATNPGHPKRNEQF

V gene: TRBV15
D gene: .
clone size: few
CDR3 length: 13
J gene: TRBJ1-4
CDR3 protein: ATSRDRKANEKLF

V gene: TRBV15
D gene: .
clone size: few
CDR3 length: 12
J gene: TRBJ1-4
CDR3 protein: ATSVGPHGEKLF